A selection of T cell receptor beta chains follows, all from one sample in a study of T cells in Graves' hyperthyroidism and ophthalmopathy. TCRdb re-called the multiplex PCR reads with MiXCR, one entry per CDR3 protein. Found here are around 210,000 distinct CDR3 sequences, 17% of them singletons; the top ten hold roughly 55%. The sequenced sample was blood. The receptor source for this set is a woman in her forties or fifties with Graves' hyperthyroidism. The CDR3 runs from the conserved cysteine through the conserved F or W. The D gene is left open where the match is weak. Only part of the rows carry a size: once, few, many, or a class if the clone is expanded.

>TRBV20-1|TRBJ2-7|TRBD2|many
TGCAGTGCTAGGGGAAGTCTAGCGGTTCGAGAGCAGTACTTC
CSARGSLAVREQYF
>TRBV7-6|TRBJ2-7|-|many
TGTGCCAGCAGCCTACGACTGGACGGGGAGCAGTACTTC
CASSLRLDGEQYF
>TRBV6-1|TRBJ1-1|-|-
TGTGCCAGCGGGGACTTTAACACTGAAGCTTTCTTT
CASGDFNTEAFF
>TRBV20-1|TRBJ2-7|-|many
TGCAGTGCTAGAGATCCGTGGGGCAACGAGCAGTACTTC
CSARDPWGNEQYF
>TRBV12-3/TRBV12-4|TRBJ2-2|TRBD2|many
TGTGCCAGCATGCGGGAGGGGAGCGGGGAGCTGTTTTTT
CASMREGSGELFF
>TRBV7-8|TRBJ2-7|TRBD1|-
TGTGCCAGCAGCGGGGACAGGGGGAGGTCCTACGAGCAGTACTTC
CASSGDRGRSYEQYF
>TRBV27|TRBJ1-6|-|few
TGTGCCAGCAGTATCGGGACCTATAATTCACCCCTCCACTTT
CASSIGTYNSPLHF
>TRBV6-4|TRBJ2-7|-|-
TGTGCCAGCAGTGAACAGAGCAACGTAGGCGAGCAGTACTTC
CASSEQSNVGEQYF
>TRBV7-2|TRBJ2-3|TRBD2|many
TGTGCCAGCCGACTAGCGGGAGAGGATACGCAGTATTTT
CASRLAGEDTQYF
>TRBV7-2|TRBJ1-5|-|few
TGTGCCAGCAGCCTGCATATCGGACGGGATCAGCCCCAGCATTTT
CASSLHIGRDQPQHF
>TRBV2|TRBJ2-7|-|many
TGTGCCAGCAGTGTAGACGGAGCCTACGAGCAGTACTTC
CASSVDGAYEQYF
>TRBV6-1|TRBJ2-7|TRBD2|few
TGTGCCAGCAGAATCAAAGGCGGGAGGGACTACAGCTCCTACGAGCAGTACTTC
CASRIKGGRDYSSYEQYF
>TRBV7-3|TRBJ2-1|-|many
TGTGCCAGCAGCTTACAGCCCCCCCTGACGGCCAATGAGCAGTTCTTC
CASSLQPPLTANEQFF
>TRBV20-1|TRBJ2-1|TRBD2|few
TGCAGTGCTAGAATGGCCGGGACTAGCGGGAGAATTGGAATACGCAATGAGCAGTTCTTC
CSARMAGTSGRIGIRNEQFF
>TRBV12-3/TRBV12-4|TRBJ2-1|TRBD1|-
TGTGCCAGCAGGCCGGGACAGAGGGACAATGAGCAGTTCTTC
CASRPGQRDNEQFF
>TRBV11-3|TRBJ2-1|-|many
TGTGCCAGCAGCTTATCCCTGGAGCAGTTCTTC
CASSLSLEQFF
>TRBV2|TRBJ2-1|-|many
TGTGCCAGCACGTCCAACCCGTGGCGGACTATCAGCTCCTACAATGAGCAGTTCTTC
CASTSNPWRTISSYNEQFF
>TRBV6-5|TRBJ1-1|-|many
TGTGCCAGCAGTTACTCGCCAGCCTCTGAAGCTTTCTTT
CASSYSPASEAFF
>TRBV3-1|TRBJ2-7|-|-
TGTGCCAGCAGCCGAAGAGGACAGGAGCAGTACTTC
CASSRRGQEQYF
>TRBV28|TRBJ2-5|TRBD2|-
TGTGCCAGCAGTCCTCGGGGGGAAGAGACCCAGTACTTC
CASSPRGEETQYF
>TRBV2|TRBJ2-1|-|-
TGTGCCAGCAGTGAATGGGACCAGCCCAATTTCAATGAGCAGTTCTTC
CASSEWDQPNFNEQFF
>TRBV18|TRBJ2-7|-|-
TGTGCCAGCTCACCGACCAGGGGCGACTACGAGCAGTACTTC
CASSPTRGDYEQYF
>TRBV9|TRBJ1-4|-|-
TGTGCCAGCAGCGTAGACGCAACTAATGAAAAACTGTTTTTT
CASSVDATNEKLFF
>TRBV7-6|TRBJ2-3|-|many
TGTGCCAGCAGCCCAACCGGTACGCGAAGCACAGATACGCAGTATTTT
CASSPTGTRSTDTQYF
>TRBV19|TRBJ2-1|TRBD2|-
TGTGCCAGTAGTATAGATTCTGGGACTAGCGGGACCACCTACAATGAGCAGTTCTTC
CASSIDSGTSGTTYNEQFF
>TRBV12-3/TRBV12-4|TRBJ1-6|-|many
TGTGCCAGCAGTTTTGCAGGCTCACCCCTCCACTTT
CASSFAGSPLHF
>TRBV19|TRBJ2-4|-|few
TGTGCCAGTAGTAGTGGGCATACGGCGAACATTCAGTACTTC
CASSSGHTANIQYF
>TRBV5-1|TRBJ1-4|-|many
TGCGCCAGCAGCTTGGAGGGGACCCGTAATGAAAAACTGTTTTTT
CASSLEGTRNEKLFF
>TRBV6-1|TRBJ2-5|TRBD2|-
TGTGCCAGCTCCGGGGGGGGGGGCCAAGAGACCCAGTACTTC
CASSGGGGQETQYF
>TRBV7-6|TRBJ2-3|TRBD2|many
TGTGCCAGCAGCACCCTAGCGGGACCCTCCACAGATACGCAGTATTTT
CASSTLAGPSTDTQYF
>TRBV5-1|TRBJ2-7|-|-
TGCGCCAGCAGCGGTCCGGGGTCGTTGTCCTACGAGCAGTACTTC
CASSGPGSLSYEQYF
>TRBV4-2|TRBJ2-3|-|few
TGTGCCAGCAGCCAAAAACCTTCTAGCACAGATACGCAGTATTTT
CASSQKPSSTDTQYF
>TRBV30|TRBJ2-1|-|many
TGTGCCTGGAGTGTAGTACGGGCTTTCAATGAGCAGTTCTTC
CAWSVVRAFNEQFF
>TRBV12-3/TRBV12-4|TRBJ2-3|TRBD2|many
TGTGCCAGCAGCCGACTAGCCACAGATACGCAGTATTTT
CASSRLATDTQYF
>TRBV10-1|TRBJ1-1|-|-
TGCGCCAGCAGTGAGTCTTACGGGAACACTGAAGCTTTCTTT
CASSESYGNTEAFF
>TRBV2|TRBJ2-7|TRBD2|many
TGTGCCAGCAGGGGACTAGCGGGAGGAGTGAAGGAGTACGAGCAGTACTTC
CASRGLAGGVKEYEQYF
>TRBV12-3/TRBV12-4|TRBJ2-1|-|many
TGTGCCAGCAGTTTTAGGGGGGGCATGGGCAACCTTTACAATGAGCAGTTCTTC
CASSFRGGMGNLYNEQFF
>TRBV12-3/TRBV12-4|TRBJ2-1|TRBD2|many
TGTGCCAGCAGTTTAGGGACTAGCGGGAATGAGCAGTTCTTC
CASSLGTSGNEQFF
>TRBV19|TRBJ2-3|-|many
TGTGCCAGTAGTATTGCGTTGGGAGATACGCAGTATTTT
CASSIALGDTQYF
>TRBV12-5|TRBJ2-7|-|many
TGTGCTAGTGGTTTGGTACTCGGGTCCTACGAGCAGTACTTC
CASGLVLGSYEQYF
>TRBV6-2/TRBV6-3|TRBJ2-1|-|few
TGTGCCAGCAGTGTAATAGACGATGAGCAGTTCTTC
CASSVIDDEQFF
>TRBV20-1|TRBJ2-1|TRBD2|many
TGCAGTGCTAGAACTAGCGGGAGCGCGTCCTACAATGAGCAGTTCTTC
CSARTSGSASYNEQFF
>TRBV2|TRBJ2-7|TRBD2|many
TGTGCCAGCAAAAACCCAGCGGGAGGATTGCTTAAGTTTGGTCGGCATTACGAGCAGTACTTC
CASKNPAGGLLKFGRHYEQYF
>TRBV7-9|TRBJ1-6|TRBD1|few
TGTGCCAGCAGCTATATCTCGGGACAGAGGGATTCACCCCTCCACTTT
CASSYISGQRDSPLHF
>TRBV3-1|TRBJ2-1|TRBD1|many
TGTGCCAGCAGCCAACTGACAGGGCCCTTAAGGGTATCCTACAATGAGCAGTTCTTC
CASSQLTGPLRVSYNEQFF
>TRBV9|TRBJ2-1|TRBD2|few
TGTGCCAGCAAAAGGGGACTAGAGTTGGGCGATGAGCAGTTCTTC
CASKRGLELGDEQFF
>TRBV7-9|TRBJ2-5|TRBD1|many
TGTGCCAGCACTCAACAGGGGGCCGGCGAGACCCAGTACTTC
CASTQQGAGETQYF
>TRBV12-5|TRBJ2-5|TRBD2|-
TGTGCTAGTGGTTTGCATCCGGGACTAGCGGTGCAAGAGACCCAGTACTTC
CASGLHPGLAVQETQYF
>TRBV28|TRBJ2-7|-|-
TGTGCCAGCAGTTTTCGGTCAGAGGCCTACGAGCAGTACTTC
CASSFRSEAYEQYF
>TRBV20-1|TRBJ2-1|TRBD2|-
TGCAGTGCTAGGACGGGAGGGGGGTGGAGGGAGCAGTTCTTC
CSARTGGGWREQFF
>TRBV20-1|TRBJ2-5|TRBD2|many
TGCAGTGCTAGAGACGGAAGAGCCGGGACTAGCGGGAGGGAGACCCAGTACTTC
CSARDGRAGTSGRETQYF
>TRBV6-1|TRBJ2-1|-|-
TGTGCCAGCATCCAAGGCCGGGGAGGTGAGCAGTTCTTC
CASIQGRGGEQFF
>TRBV6-1|TRBJ2-1|-|-
TGTGCCAGCAAATCTACGGACTCCTCCAATGAGCAGTTCTTC
CASKSTDSSNEQFF